The 4 T cell receptor beta chains below all came from one sample that was sequenced in a study of blood T cell repertoires in COVID-19. Measured with immunoSEQ multiplex PCR; TCRdb has only the in-frame clones, and not every one. The table lists under 200,000 clones, about 85% of them singletons. The specimen was peripheral blood. Receptor source: a woman older than 75 with acute or convalescent COVID-19.

The CDR3 sequence: CASSLIDGGGYTF. CDR3 DNA: TGTGCCAGCAGCTTAATCGATGGAGGGGGCTACACCTTC. This chain uses TRBV7-2 with TRBJ1-2; D remains ambiguous. Germline assignment: CDR1 SGHTA and CDR2 FQGNSA. The CDR3 is 13 amino acids. The V end was cut by 2 bases, the J end by 8 bases, with 12 bases between. The full variable domain, completed using reference TRBV7-2 and TRBJ1-2, is GAGVSQSPSNKVTEKGKDVELRCDPISGHTALYWYRQSLGQGLEFLIYFQGNSAPDKSGLPSDRFSAERTGGSVSTLTIQRTQQEDSAVYLCASSLIDGGGYTFGSGTRLTVV.

The genes are TRBV29-1 and TRBJ2-4; D perhaps matches TRBD2 (6 bases). The length of the CDR3 is 13 residues. Germline V gene sequence: CDR1 SQVTM, CDR2 ANQGSEA. V was clipped by 6 bases and J by 4 bases, with 13 bases between them. CDR3 coding DNA: TGCAGCGTGGCTGGGACTCCTAAAAACATTCAGTACTTC. Its translation is CSVAGTPKNIQYF.

This chain links TRBV5-6 with TRBJ2-3; perhaps TRBD2 as D (5 bases). CDR3 length: 14 residues. The germline V gene encodes CDR1 SGHDT and CDR2 YYEEEE. V shed 0 bases and J shed 1 base, with 6 bases lying between them. CDR3 sequence reads: CASSLGSGTDTQYF. The CDR3 DNA reads as TGTGCCAGCAGCTTGGGTAGCGGCACAGATACGCAGTATTTT.

The chain recombines TRBV25-1 with TRBJ1-2; 8 bases are a match to TRBD1. The germline CDR1 and CDR2 sequences are MGHDK and SYGVNS. V shed 4 bases and J 3 bases; nucleotides not matched to a gene: 4. This CDR3 has 14 residues. The CDR3 here is CASSVAGGDYGYTF. The CDR3 bases are TGTGCCAGCAGTGTTGCAGGGGGCGACTATGGCTACACCTTC.